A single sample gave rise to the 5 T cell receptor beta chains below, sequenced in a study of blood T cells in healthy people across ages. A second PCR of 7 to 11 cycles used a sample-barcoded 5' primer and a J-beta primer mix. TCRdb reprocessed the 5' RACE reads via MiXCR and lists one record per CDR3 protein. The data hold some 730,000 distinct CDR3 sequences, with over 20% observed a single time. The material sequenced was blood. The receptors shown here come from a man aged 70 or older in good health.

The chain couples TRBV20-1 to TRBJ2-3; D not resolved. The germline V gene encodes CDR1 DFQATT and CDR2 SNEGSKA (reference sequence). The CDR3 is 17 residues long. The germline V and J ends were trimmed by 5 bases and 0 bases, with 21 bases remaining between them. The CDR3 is CSALQTFSLISTDTQYF. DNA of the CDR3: TGCAGTGCTCTTCAGACCTTCTCTCTCATTAGCACAGATACGCAGTATTTT.

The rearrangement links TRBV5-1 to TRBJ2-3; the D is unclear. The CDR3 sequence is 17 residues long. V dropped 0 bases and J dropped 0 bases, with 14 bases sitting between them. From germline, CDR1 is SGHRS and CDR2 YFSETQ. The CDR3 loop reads CASSLVFTLTSTDTQYF. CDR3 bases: TGCGCCAGCAGCTTGGTTTTTACGCTAACTAGCACAGATACGCAGTATTTT.

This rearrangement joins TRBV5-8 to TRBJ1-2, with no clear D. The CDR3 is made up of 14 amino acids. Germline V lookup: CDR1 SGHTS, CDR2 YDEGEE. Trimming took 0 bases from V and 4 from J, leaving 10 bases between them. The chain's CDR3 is CASSLAGVFYGYTF. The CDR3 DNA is TGTGCCAGCAGCTTGGCGGGCGTATTCTATGGCTACACCTTC.

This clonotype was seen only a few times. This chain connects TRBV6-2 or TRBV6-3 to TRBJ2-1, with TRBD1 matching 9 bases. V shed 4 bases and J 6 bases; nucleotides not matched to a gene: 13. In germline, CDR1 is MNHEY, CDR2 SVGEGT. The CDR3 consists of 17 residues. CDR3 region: CASSSKATGGSANEQFF. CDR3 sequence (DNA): TGTGCCAGCAGTTCGAAAGCGACAGGGGGGTCAGCCAATGAGCAGTTCTTC.

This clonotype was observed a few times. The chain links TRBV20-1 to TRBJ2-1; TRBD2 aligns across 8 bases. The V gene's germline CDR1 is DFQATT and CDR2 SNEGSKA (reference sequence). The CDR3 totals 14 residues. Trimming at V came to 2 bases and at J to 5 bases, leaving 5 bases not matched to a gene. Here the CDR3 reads CSARRGGPNNEQFF. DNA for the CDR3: TGCAGTGCTAGACGGGGGGGACCTAACAATGAGCAGTTCTTC.